The sequence of this T cell receptor beta chain was determined in a study of T cell repertoires in cytomegalovirus infection. On the study more broadly: Indicated by public TCR beta signatures were CMV infection and matching HLA type.

As regards this clonotype: The antigen remains undetermined.

Study outcomes and limitations: Frequencies of public TCR beta families were cumulated, and this identified carriers of CMV plus the relevant HLA. The response measured ex vivo was dominated by TCR beta clonotypes (HLA-C-restricted and CMV-specific).

The CDR3 extends over 13 amino acids. V lost 5 bases and J lost 5, with 12 bases in between. Germline CDR1 and CDR2: LGHNT and FRNRAP. TCRdb itself ran the reads through MiXCR, one entry per CDR3 protein. The data show about 530,000 distinct CDR3 sequences, about 30% seen once. The sample was PBMCs. This TCR was sampled from a human donor in good health (CMV status not recorded). Some clones in this sample may be carry-over from other donors' samples. The J gene is TRBJ2-5, the V gene TRBV12-5; tentatively, D is TRBD1 (6 bases). The CDR3 sequence: CASGRGHLETQYF. As DNA, the CDR3 is TGTGCTAGTGGTCGGGGACATCTGGAGACCCAGTACTTC.